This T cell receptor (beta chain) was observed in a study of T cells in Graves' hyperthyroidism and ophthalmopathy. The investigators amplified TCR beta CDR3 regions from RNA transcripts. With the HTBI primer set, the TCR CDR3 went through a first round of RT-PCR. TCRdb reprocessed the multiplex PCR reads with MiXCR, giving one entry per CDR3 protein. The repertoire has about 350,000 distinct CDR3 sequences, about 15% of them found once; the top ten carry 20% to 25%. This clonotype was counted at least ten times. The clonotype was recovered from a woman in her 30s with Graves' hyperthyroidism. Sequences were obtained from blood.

DNA of the CDR3: TGTGCCAGCAGTCAAGACAGGGCCCGCTCTGGAAACACCATATATTTT. Its translation: CASSQDRARSGNTIYF. J is TRBJ1-3 and V is TRBV11-2, with 7 bases matching TRBD1. The CDR3 runs to 16 residues. CDR1 and CDR2 from the germline V gene are SGHAT and FQNNGV. V trimming: 6 bases; J trimming: 0 bases; junction bases outside the gene matches: 8.